The 2 T cell receptor beta chains given below trace back to one sample, sequenced in a study of blood T cell repertoires in COVID-19. Sequenced by immunoSEQ multiplex PCR; TCRdb stores in-frame clones only, minus some. The sample yields 150,000 to 190,000 clones, about 88% seen once. The sample comprised peripheral blood. These receptors all come from a woman aged 55-70 years with COVID-19, enrolled during active disease.

Concerning this clone: Its ends do not fully match the called genes, so a read error is possible. The rearrangement uses TRBV7-7 and TRBJ1-1; the match to TRBD1 covers 7 bases. The CDR3 is made up of 15 amino acids. Germline V gene sequence: CDR1 SSHAT, CDR2 FNYEAQ (reference sequence). In nucleotides, the CDR3 is TGTGCTAGCAGCGTTTACAGGGGTGGTTCCACTGAAGCTTTCTTT. Its protein product is CASSVYRGGSTEAFF.

This chain links TRBV5-1 with TRBJ1-5; 10 bases are shared with TRBD1. This CDR3 contains 16 residues. Germline V CDR1 and CDR2: SGHRS, YFSETQ. With V trimmed by 4 bases and J by 2 bases, 6 bases remained unmatched. The CDR3 sequence is CASSEGQGGGNQPQHF. DNA for the CDR3: TGCGCCAGCAGCGAAGGACAGGGGGGCGGCAATCAGCCCCAGCATTTT.